Listed below are T cell receptor beta chains from one sample, sequenced in a study of blood T cell repertoires in COVID-19. Method: immunoSEQ multiplex PCR; TCRdb's copy keeps in-frame clones and lacks some. This sample has some 400,000 clones; around 86% occur once, and the top ten carry under 3%. The specimen was peripheral blood. The receptors were sampled from a human donor in a cohort sampled during active COVID-19. Both conserved end residues are part of each CDR3. The order of the fields is CDR3 protein, CDR3 DNA, clone size, D gene, J gene, V gene. The D gene is left open where the match is weak. A clone size is listed for some rows: how often the clone was seen (once, few, many), or a class if it is expanded.

CDR3aa: CASRRTEANEQYF; CDR3nt: TGTGCCAGCAGAAGGACAGAAGCGAACGAGCAGTACTTC; abundance: -; d_gene: -; j_gene: TRBJ2-7; v_gene: TRBV6-5
CDR3aa: CASSLGSIYEQYF; CDR3nt: TGTGCCAGCAGTTTAGGGAGTATCTACGAGCAGTACTTC; abundance: -; d_gene: -; j_gene: TRBJ2-7; v_gene: TRBV27
CDR3aa: CASSSNAANTEAFF; CDR3nt: TGTGCCAGCAGTTCCAACGCGGCTAACACTGAAGCTTTCTTT; abundance: -; d_gene: -; j_gene: TRBJ1-1; v_gene: TRBV6-5
CDR3aa: CASNNRRNYGYTF; CDR3nt: TGTGCCAGCAATAACAGGCGCAACTATGGCTACACCTTC; abundance: -; d_gene: -; j_gene: TRBJ1-2; v_gene: TRBV6-5
CDR3aa: CATSGGYREQYF; CDR3nt: TGTGCCACCTCAGGGGGTTATCGCGAGCAGTACTTC; abundance: -; d_gene: TRBD1; j_gene: TRBJ2-7; v_gene: TRBV10-3
CDR3aa: CASGRTQGTDTQYF; CDR3nt: TGTGCCAGCGGACGAACACAGGGGACAGATACGCAGTATTTT; abundance: -; d_gene: TRBD1; j_gene: TRBJ2-3; v_gene: TRBV6-5
CDR3aa: CASSGCRRMNTEAFF; CDR3nt: TGTGCCAGCAGCGGGTGTCGGCGGATGAACACTGAAGCTTTCTTT; abundance: once; d_gene: -; j_gene: TRBJ1-1; v_gene: TRBV21-1
CDR3aa: CATSVSNYGYTF; CDR3nt: TGTGCCACCTCTGTCAGTAACTATGGCTACACCTTC; abundance: -; d_gene: -; j_gene: TRBJ1-2; v_gene: TRBV5-6
CDR3aa: CASRQPPGLRGKETQYF; CDR3nt: TGTGCCAGCAGGCAGCCGCCCGGACTTAGAGGAAAAGAGACCCAGTACTTC; abundance: -; d_gene: -; j_gene: TRBJ2-5; v_gene: TRBV7-3
CDR3aa: CASSLPRLQGNTEAFF; CDR3nt: TGTGCCAGCAGCTTACCGAGACTACAGGGAAACACTGAAGCTTTCTTT; abundance: -; d_gene: -; j_gene: TRBJ1-1; v_gene: TRBV7-2
CDR3aa: CASSATGKTEAFF; CDR3nt: TGTGCCAGCAGCGCAACTGGTAAGACTGAAGCTTTCTTT; abundance: -; d_gene: -; j_gene: TRBJ1-1; v_gene: TRBV9
CDR3aa: CASVVSRTGELFF; CDR3nt: TGTGCCAGCGTAGTATCCCGGACCGGGGAGCTGTTTTTT; abundance: -; d_gene: -; j_gene: TRBJ2-2; v_gene: TRBV28
CDR3aa: CASSVSTGDNYGYTF; CDR3nt: TGTGCCAGCAGTGTCTCGACAGGGGACAACTATGGCTACACCTTC; abundance: -; d_gene: TRBD1; j_gene: TRBJ1-2; v_gene: TRBV27
CDR3aa: CASSETGGFSEKLFF; CDR3nt: TGTGCCAGCAGTGAGACAGGGGGCTTTTCTGAAAAACTGTTTTTT; abundance: -; d_gene: TRBD1; j_gene: TRBJ1-4; v_gene: TRBV25-1
CDR3aa: CASSRTGANQPQHF; CDR3nt: TGTGCCAGCAGTAGGACAGGGGCGAATCAGCCCCAGCATTTT; abundance: -; d_gene: TRBD1; j_gene: TRBJ1-5; v_gene: TRBV6-5
CDR3aa: CASSVQQRAGSSYNEQFF; CDR3nt: TGTGCCAGCAGTGTACAACAAAGGGCGGGTAGCTCCTACAATGAGCAGTTCTTC; abundance: -; d_gene: -; j_gene: TRBJ2-1; v_gene: TRBV2
CDR3aa: CASSFRQGATYNEQFF; CDR3nt: TGTGCCAGCAGCTTCCGACAGGGGGCTACTTACAATGAGCAGTTCTTC; abundance: -; d_gene: TRBD1; j_gene: TRBJ2-1; v_gene: TRBV4-2
CDR3aa: CSAGGLYEQYF; CDR3nt: TGCAGTGCCGGTGGACTGTACGAGCAGTACTTC; abundance: -; d_gene: -; j_gene: TRBJ2-7; v_gene: TRBV20-1
CDR3aa: CAWSSDSSSYNEQFF; CDR3nt: TGTGCCTGGAGTTCGGACTCTAGCTCCTACAATGAGCAGTTCTTC; abundance: once; d_gene: -; j_gene: TRBJ2-1; v_gene: TRBV30
CDR3aa: CASTPTGFNSPLHF; CDR3nt: TGTGCCAGTACCCCGACAGGTTTTAATTCACCCCTCCACTTT; abundance: -; d_gene: -; j_gene: TRBJ1-6; v_gene: TRBV19
CDR3aa: CASSRAGPYEQYF; CDR3nt: TGTGCCAGTAGTCGCGCGGGGCCCTACGAGCAGTACTTC; abundance: -; d_gene: -; j_gene: TRBJ2-7; v_gene: TRBV19
CDR3aa: CASTDTGGTEAFF; CDR3nt: TGTGCCAGTACCGATACAGGGGGCACTGAAGCTTTCTTT; abundance: -; d_gene: TRBD1; j_gene: TRBJ1-1; v_gene: TRBV19
CDR3aa: CASGPGSGLYEQYF; CDR3nt: TGTGCCAGCGGTCCGGGCTCCGGACTTTACGAGCAGTACTTC; abundance: -; d_gene: -; j_gene: TRBJ2-7; v_gene: TRBV7-4
CDR3aa: CASSRMWDRDRGTYEQYF; CDR3nt: TGTGCCAGCAGCCGAATGTGGGATAGGGACAGGGGTACCTACGAGCAGTACTTC; abundance: -; d_gene: TRBD1; j_gene: TRBJ2-7; v_gene: TRBV4-2
CDR3aa: CASRFGVQGSFNYPKDYNEQFF; CDR3nt: TGTGCCAGCAGGTTTGGGGTACAGGGGTCCTTTAACTACCCCAAGGACTACAATGAGCAGTTCTTC; abundance: once; d_gene: TRBD1; j_gene: TRBJ2-1; v_gene: TRBV28
CDR3aa: CASSFIGAGYEQYF; CDR3nt: TGTGCCAGCAGCTTTATTGGGGCGGGATACGAGCAGTACTTC; abundance: -; d_gene: -; j_gene: TRBJ2-7; v_gene: TRBV5-4
CDR3aa: CSVELPPGGSRGETQYF; CDR3nt: TGCAGCGTTGAGTTACCCCCCGGGGGATCTCGCGGGGAGACCCAGTACTTC; abundance: -; d_gene: -; j_gene: TRBJ2-5; v_gene: TRBV29-1
CDR3aa: CASSLIAGEFDSNQPQHF; CDR3nt: TGTGCCAGCAGTTTAATTGCAGGGGAATTCGATAGCAATCAGCCCCAGCATTTT; abundance: once; d_gene: -; j_gene: TRBJ1-5; v_gene: TRBV28
CDR3aa: CASSMGRDSGYTF; CDR3nt: TGTGCCAGTAGTATGGGACGGGACTCAGGCTACACCTTC; abundance: -; d_gene: -; j_gene: TRBJ1-2; v_gene: TRBV19
CDR3aa: CAISEGSGGGNQPQHF; CDR3nt: TGTGCCATCAGTGAAGGTTCAGGGGGAGGCAATCAGCCCCAGCATTTT; abundance: -; d_gene: TRBD1; j_gene: TRBJ1-5; v_gene: TRBV10-3
CDR3aa: CASSQSYRVEQFF; CDR3nt: TGTGCCAGCAGCCAATCCTACCGTGTTGAGCAGTTCTTC; abundance: -; d_gene: -; j_gene: TRBJ2-1; v_gene: TRBV3-1/TRBV3-2
CDR3aa: CSAEEGLQFF; CDR3nt: TGCAGCGCGGAAGAGGGATTGCAGTTCTTC; abundance: -; d_gene: -; j_gene: TRBJ2-1; v_gene: TRBV29-1
CDR3aa: CVLPARGGQGFYEQYF; CDR3nt: TGTGTCCTACCAGCGCGAGGGGGTCAGGGGTTCTACGAGCAGTACTTC; abundance: few; d_gene: -; j_gene: TRBJ2-7; v_gene: TRBV27
CDR3aa: CASSLTEGTAEISTDTQYF; CDR3nt: TGTGCCAGCAGCTTAACGGAAGGAACAGCGGAGATCTCCACAGATACGCAGTATTTT; abundance: -; d_gene: -; j_gene: TRBJ2-3; v_gene: TRBV7-3
CDR3aa: CASSPDLRNDYGYTF; CDR3nt: TGTGCCAGCAGCCCTGACTTAAGGAATGACTATGGCTACACCTTC; abundance: -; d_gene: -; j_gene: TRBJ1-2; v_gene: TRBV7-8
CDR3aa: CASSPTASTDTQYF; CDR3nt: TGCGCCAGCAGCCCGACAGCTAGCACAGATACGCAGTATTTT; abundance: -; d_gene: -; j_gene: TRBJ2-3; v_gene: TRBV4-1
CDR3aa: CATGTGSSYTQYF; CDR3nt: TGTGCCACCGGGACAGGGTCTTCCTATACGCAGTATTTT; abundance: -; d_gene: TRBD1; j_gene: TRBJ2-3; v_gene: TRBV24-1
CDR3aa: CASSVAHTASGSSYNEQFF; CDR3nt: TGTGCCAGCAGCGTAGCTCATACGGCTAGCGGGAGCTCCTACAATGAGCAGTTCTTC; abundance: -; d_gene: TRBD2; j_gene: TRBJ2-1; v_gene: TRBV9
CDR3aa: CASSLAPGGLRQPQHF; CDR3nt: TGTGCCAGCAGCTTAGCGCCAGGGGGCCTTCGTCAGCCCCAGCATTTT; abundance: -; d_gene: TRBD1; j_gene: TRBJ1-5; v_gene: TRBV7-8
CDR3aa: CASSSDRGRGYGYTF; CDR3nt: TGTGCCAGCAGCTCGGACAGGGGGCGCGGCTATGGCTACACCTTC; abundance: -; d_gene: TRBD1; j_gene: TRBJ1-2; v_gene: TRBV7-2
CDR3aa: CASCCRDSIYNEQFF; CDR3nt: TGTGCCAGCTGCTGCCGGGACTCCATCTACAATGAGCAGTTCTTC; abundance: -; d_gene: -; j_gene: TRBJ2-1; v_gene: TRBV6-6
CDR3aa: CASSQTSGPTYEQYF; CDR3nt: TGTGCCAGCAGTCAGACTAGCGGGCCTACCTACGAGCAGTACTTC; abundance: -; d_gene: TRBD2; j_gene: TRBJ2-7; v_gene: TRBV6-5
CDR3aa: CASSFGTAYEQYF; CDR3nt: TGTGCCAGCAGCTTCGGGACTGCCTACGAGCAGTACTTC; abundance: -; d_gene: -; j_gene: TRBJ2-7; v_gene: TRBV11-2